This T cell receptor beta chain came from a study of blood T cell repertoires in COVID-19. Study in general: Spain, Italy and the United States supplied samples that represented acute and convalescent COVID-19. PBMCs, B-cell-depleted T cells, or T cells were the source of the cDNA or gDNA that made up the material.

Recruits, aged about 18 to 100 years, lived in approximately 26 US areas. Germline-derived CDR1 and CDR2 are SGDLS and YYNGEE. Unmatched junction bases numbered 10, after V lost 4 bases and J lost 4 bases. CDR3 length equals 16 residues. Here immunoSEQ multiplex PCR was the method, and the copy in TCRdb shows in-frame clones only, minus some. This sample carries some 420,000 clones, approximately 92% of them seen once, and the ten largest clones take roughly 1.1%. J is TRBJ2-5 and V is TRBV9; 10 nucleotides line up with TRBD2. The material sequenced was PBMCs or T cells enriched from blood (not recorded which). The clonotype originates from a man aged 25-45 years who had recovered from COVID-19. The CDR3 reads CASSRAGTSVRETQYF. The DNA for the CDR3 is TGTGCCAGCAGCCGAGCCGGGACTAGCGTCCGAGAGACCCAGTACTTC.